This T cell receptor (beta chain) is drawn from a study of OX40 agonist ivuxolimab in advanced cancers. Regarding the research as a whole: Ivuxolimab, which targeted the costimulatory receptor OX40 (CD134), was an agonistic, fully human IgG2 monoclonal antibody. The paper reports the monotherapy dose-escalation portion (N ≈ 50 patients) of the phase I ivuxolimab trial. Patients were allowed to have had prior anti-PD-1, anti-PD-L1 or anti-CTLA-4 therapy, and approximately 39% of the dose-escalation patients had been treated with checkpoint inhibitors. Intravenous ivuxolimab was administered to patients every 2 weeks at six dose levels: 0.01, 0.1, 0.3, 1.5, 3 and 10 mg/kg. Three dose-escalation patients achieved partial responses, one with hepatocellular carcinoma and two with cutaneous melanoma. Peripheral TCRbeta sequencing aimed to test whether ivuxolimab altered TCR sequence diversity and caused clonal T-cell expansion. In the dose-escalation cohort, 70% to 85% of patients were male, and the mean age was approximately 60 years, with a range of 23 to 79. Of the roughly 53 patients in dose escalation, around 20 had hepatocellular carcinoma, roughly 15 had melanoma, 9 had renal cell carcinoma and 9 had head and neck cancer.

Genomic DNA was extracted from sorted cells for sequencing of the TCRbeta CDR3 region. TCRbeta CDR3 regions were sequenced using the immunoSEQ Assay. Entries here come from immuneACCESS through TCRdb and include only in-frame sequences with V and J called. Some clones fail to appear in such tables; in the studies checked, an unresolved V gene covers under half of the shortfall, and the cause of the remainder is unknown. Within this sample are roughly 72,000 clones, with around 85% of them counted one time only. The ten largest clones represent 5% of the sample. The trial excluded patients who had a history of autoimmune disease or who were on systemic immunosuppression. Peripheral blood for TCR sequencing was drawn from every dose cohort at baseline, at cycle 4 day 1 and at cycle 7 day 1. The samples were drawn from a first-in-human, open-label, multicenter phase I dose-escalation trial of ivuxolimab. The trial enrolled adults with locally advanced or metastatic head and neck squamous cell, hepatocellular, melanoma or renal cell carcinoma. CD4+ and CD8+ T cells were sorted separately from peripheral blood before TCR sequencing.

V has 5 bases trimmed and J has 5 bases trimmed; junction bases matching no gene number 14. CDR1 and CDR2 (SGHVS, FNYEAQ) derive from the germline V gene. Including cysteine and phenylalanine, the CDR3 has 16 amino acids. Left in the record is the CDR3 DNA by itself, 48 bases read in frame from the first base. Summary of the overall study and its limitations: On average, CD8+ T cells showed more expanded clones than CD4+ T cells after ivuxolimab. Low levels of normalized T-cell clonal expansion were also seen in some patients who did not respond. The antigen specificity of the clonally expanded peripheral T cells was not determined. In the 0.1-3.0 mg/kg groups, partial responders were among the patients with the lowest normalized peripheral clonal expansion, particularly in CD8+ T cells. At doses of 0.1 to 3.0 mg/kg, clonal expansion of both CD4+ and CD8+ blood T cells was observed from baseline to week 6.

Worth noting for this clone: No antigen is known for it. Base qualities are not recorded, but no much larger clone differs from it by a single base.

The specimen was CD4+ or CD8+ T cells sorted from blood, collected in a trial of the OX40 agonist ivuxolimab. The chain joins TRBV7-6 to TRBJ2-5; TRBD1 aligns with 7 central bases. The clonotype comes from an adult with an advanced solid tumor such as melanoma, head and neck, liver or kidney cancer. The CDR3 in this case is CASSHGTEIYIETQYF. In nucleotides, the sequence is TGTGCCAGCAGCCACGGGACAGAAATTTACATCGAGACCCAGTACTTC.